Listed here are 24 T cell receptor beta chains from one sample, sequenced in a study of CD8+ T cells in alopecia areata. Sequencing relied on a cDNA template that was reverse transcribed from extracted RNA. Profiled with immunoSEQ multiplex PCR; TCRdb holds only in-frame clones, not every one. The sample records approximately 59,000 clones, about half being singletons. Sequenced material: CD8+ T cells sorted from blood, taken at week 0. The source of these receptors is a human donor with alopecia areata.

The V call is TRBV19, the J call TRBJ1-1; weak D call: TRBD1 (5 bases). Per the germline V gene, CDR1 is LNHDA and CDR2 is SQIVND (reference sequence). V was clipped by 7 bases and J by 9 bases, with 21 bases between them. The CDR3 runs 14 residues. The CDR3 reads CASKFQGVGPKAFF. CDR3 DNA: TGTGCCAGTAAATTCCAGGGTGTTGGCCCCAAAGCTTTCTTT.

This clone was recorded many times. The chain links TRBV4-3 to TRBJ2-7, with a possible D match to TRBD2 (7 bases). The V end lost 0 bases, the J end lost 5 bases, and 14 bases lay between the germline ends. The CDR3 extends over 15 amino acids. Germline V gives CDR1 LGHNA, CDR2 YSLEER. The CDR3 DNA follows: TGCGCCAGCAGCCAAGAAGGAGGGGGGGGAAACGAGCAGTACTTC. Translation: CASSQEGGGGNEQYF.

The V and J genes are TRBV2 and TRBJ2-1; the match to TRBD2 covers 10 bases. The CDR3 spans 14 residues. The trim removed 7 bases at V and 5 bases at J, leaving 5 bases unmatched. Germline values: CDR1 SNHLY, CDR2 FYNNEI. The CDR3 sequence is CASTLAGVHNEQFF. In DNA form, the CDR3 reads TGTGCCAGCACCCTAGCGGGAGTGCACAATGAGCAGTTCTTC.

The V and J genes are TRBV4-1 and TRBJ2-5, with 7 bases that match TRBD2. V gave up 5 bases and J gave up 0 bases; unmatched junction bases: 6. This CDR3 has 15 residues. Germline V lookup: CDR1 MGHRA, CDR2 YSYEKL. CDR3 nucleotides: TGCGCCAGCAGCATCCAAGGGACTAACCAAGAGACCCAGTACTTC. Translation gives CASSIQGTNQETQYF.

Points on this clone: The conserved phenylalanine or tryptophan is not found at the CDR3 terminus, so this likely reflects a read error. It is unclear where the CDR3 begins or ends on the DNA, so no DNA is shown, and the CDR3 is as TCRdb lists it. The gene calls are TRBV29-1 and TRBJ1-1; the D call TRBD1 from the table was never checked on the DNA. The CDR3 region is 11 residues in length, termini included. CDR1 is SQVTM, CDR2 ANQGSEA, per germline. Here the CDR3 reads CSVEPTGSGVT.

For the CDR3, the DNA is TGCAGCGTTGCGGTGACTAGCGGGGACATTGAGCAGTACTTC. Protein: CSVAVTSGDIEQYF. The chain recombines TRBV29-1 with TRBJ2-7; 11 bases match TRBD2. Trimming at V came to 4 bases and at J to 7 bases, leaving 9 bases not matched to a gene. The CDR3 length is 14 residues. Germline values: CDR1 SQVTM, CDR2 ANQGSEA.

The V call is TRBV11-2, the J call TRBJ2-7, with 12 positions matching TRBD2. V dropped 2 bases and J dropped 3; count of bases not matched to a gene: 2. The CDR3 loop spans 15 amino acids. The V gene's germline CDR1 is SGHAT and CDR2 FQNNGV. CDR3 sequence: CASSLMTSGSYEQYF. The CDR3 bases are TGTGCCAGCAGCTTAATGACTAGCGGGAGCTACGAGCAGTACTTC.

J is TRBJ1-1 and V is TRBV4-2, with D possibly matching TRBD1 (5 bases). V was pared by 2 bases and J by 4 bases, with 8 bases between. Per the germline V gene, CDR1 is LGHNA and CDR2 is YNFKEQ. The CDR3 is 13 residues long. The CDR3 is CASSQIGGTEAFF. In DNA form, the CDR3 reads TGTGCCAGCAGCCAAATTGGGGGCACTGAAGCTTTCTTT.

The chain combines TRBV20-1 with TRBJ1-1; unclear D gene. The V gene's germline CDR1 is DFQATT and CDR2 SNEGSKA (reference sequence). The CDR3 covers 11 residues. The CDR3: CAPQVNTEAFF. The CDR3 DNA follows: TGCGCCCCTCAGGTGAACACTGAAGCTTTCTTT.

This clone was found many times. This specimen includes other DNA sequences encoding the same CDR3. This rearrangement joins TRBV4-2 to TRBJ2-3; D unresolved. This CDR3 is 12 amino acids long. Trimming cost V 1 base and J 5 bases, with 4 bases left between them. Germline values: CDR1 LGHNA, CDR2 YNFKEQ. CDR3: CASSQGGDTQYF. The CDR3 nucleotides are TGTGCCAGCAGCCAAGGGGGAGATACGCAGTATTTT.

The chain combines TRBV12-5 with TRBJ2-3; 7 positions agree with TRBD2. The CDR3 contains 17 residues. V lost 7 bases, J lost 2 bases, and 15 bases stayed unmatched. Germline V lookup: CDR1 LGHNT, CDR2 FRNRAP. CDR3 in amino acids: CASVYPSEGGNTDTQYF. DNA for the CDR3: TGTGCTAGTGTTTACCCCTCAGAGGGAGGGAACACAGATACGCAGTATTTT.

This sequence joins TRBV29-1 and TRBJ2-4; 7 nucleotides match TRBD1. With 4 bases clipped from V and 0 bases from J, the junction kept 6 bases outside the gene matches. CDR1 is SQVTM, CDR2 ANQGSEA, per germline. The CDR3 loop spans 15 amino acids. Here the CDR3 reads CSVVRQGEAKNIQYF. CDR3 coding DNA: TGCAGCGTTGTAAGACAGGGCGAAGCCAAAAACATTCAGTACTTC. The complete variable domain, with remaining parts taken from reference TRBV29-1 and TRBJ2-4, reads SAVISQKPSRDICQRGTSLTIQCQVDSQVTMMFWYRQQPGQSLTLIATANQGSEATYESGFVIDKFPISRPNLTFSTLTVSNMSPEDSSIYLCSVVRQGEAKNIQYFGAGTRLSVL.

The rearrangement uses TRBV15 and TRBJ2-1, with TRBD2 identical over 10 bases. The CDR3 spans 18 residues. Germline assignment: CDR1 LNHNV and CDR2 YYDKDF (reference sequence). Trimming removed 1 base from V and 3 bases from J; junction bases left unmatched: 9. CDR3 in amino acids: CATSRAHLAGANYNEQFF. The CDR3 DNA follows: TGTGCCACCAGCAGAGCGCATCTAGCGGGAGCGAACTACAATGAGCAGTTCTTC. Using reference TRBV15 and TRBJ2-1 for the parts outside the CDR3, the full variable domain is DAMVIQNPRYQVTQFGKPVTLSCSQTLNHNVMYWYQQKSSQAPKLLFHYYDKDFNNEADTPDNFQSRRPNTSFCFLDIRSPGLGDTAMYLCATSRAHLAGANYNEQFFGPGTRLTVL.

The genes are TRBV6-5 and TRBJ2-7; 10 positions match TRBD2. The germline CDR1 and CDR2 sequences are MNHEY and SVGAGI. This CDR3 is 15 amino acids long. V gave up 6 bases and J gave up 3 bases; unmatched junction bases: 8. This CDR3 reads CASREYGLADYEQYF. The CDR3 coding sequence is TGTGCCAGCAGGGAATACGGACTAGCGGACTACGAGCAGTACTTC.

The chain employs TRBV30 and TRBJ1-5; perhaps TRBD1 as D (6 bases). This CDR3 has 18 residues. Looked up from germline, CDR1 is GTSNPN and CDR2 is SVGIG (reference sequence). Trimming left V 2 bases short and J 2 bases short, with 22 bases between. Here the CDR3 DNA reads TGTGCCTGGAGTCCCCCGGTGGGGGGGGGCAAAGGCAATCAGCCCCAGCATTTT. It is translated as CAWSPPVGGGKGNQPQHF.

The table lists this clone with many counts. The chain joins TRBV5-4 to TRBJ2-2, with D possibly matching TRBD1 (5 bases). The CDR3 spans 15 residues. Looked up from germline, CDR1 is SGHNT and CDR2 is YYREEE (reference sequence). V was trimmed by 0 bases and J by 0 bases, leaving 6 bases between them. The CDR3 sequence: CASSLGQPNTGELFF. The CDR3 coding sequence is TGTGCCAGCAGCTTGGGACAGCCGAACACCGGGGAGCTGTTTTTT.

The V call is TRBV7-2, the J call TRBJ2-3, with 10 bases aligning to TRBD1. The CDR3 has 15 amino acids. With 5 bases clipped from V and 4 bases from J, the junction kept 6 bases outside the gene matches. Per the germline V gene, CDR1 is SGHTA and CDR2 is FQGNSA. The CDR3 DNA is TGTGCCAGCAGCCCTACGACAGGGGGCGCAGATACGCAGTATTTT. Translating gives CASSPTTGGADTQYF.

The chain has TRBV15 and TRBJ1-5; D unresolved. Trimming shortened V by 2 bases and J by 2 bases, and 4 bases separated the two germline ends. CDR1 and CDR2 from the germline V gene are LNHNV and YYDKDF (reference sequence). This CDR3 is built from 13 residues. The CDR3 DNA reads as TGTGCCACCAGCAGAACAGGCAATCAGCCCCAGCATTTT. This sequence encodes CATSRTGNQPQHF.

This clone appeared a few times. The chain employs TRBV4-1 and TRBJ2-2; TRBD1 might be the D (5 bases). The V gene lost 0 bases and the J gene lost 4 bases, with 12 bases spanning the gap. CDR1 and CDR2 (germline): MGHRA, YSYEKL. This CDR3 has 16 amino acids. Here the CDR3 DNA reads TGCGCCAGCAGCCAAGAAGAACAGGTCCCCACCGGGGAGCTGTTTTTT. Its translation is CASSQEEQVPTGELFF.

The V and J genes are TRBV11-3 and TRBJ2-1; D call uncertain. V lost 4 bases, J lost 0 bases, and 4 bases lay in between. The CDR3 length is 13 residues. The germline gives CDR1 SGHNT, CDR2 YENEEA. The CDR3 DNA follows: TGTGCCAGCAGCTCCGACTCCTACAATGAGCAGTTCTTC. Its protein is CASSSDSYNEQFF.

This clone was seen a handful of times. The chain uses TRBV27 and TRBJ2-7, with D unresolved. CDR3 length equals 15 residues. Germline assignment: CDR1 MNHEY and CDR2 SMNVEV (reference sequence). V dropped 2 bases and J dropped 2 bases, with 13 bases sitting between them. The CDR3 bases are TGTGCCAGCAGTTTAGGGTCGCTACGTCCCTACGAGCAGTACTTC. This translates into CASSLGSLRPYEQYF.

The CDR3: CASRSGTGPYEQYF. CDR3 nucleotide sequence: TGCGCCAGCAGATCCGGGACAGGGCCCTACGAGCAGTACTTC. This rearrangement joins TRBV5-1 to TRBJ2-7; 9 bases fit TRBD1. Germline V gene data show CDR1 as SGHRS and CDR2 as YFSETQ. V trimming: 5 bases; J trimming: 2 bases; junction bases outside the gene matches: 5. This CDR3 has 14 amino acids.

CDR3 region: CASSFGSDTQYF. The CDR3 bases are TGTGCCAGCAGCTTTGGATCAGATACGCAGTATTTT. The chain carries TRBV7-2 and TRBJ2-3; D not certain. Trimming removed 3 bases from V and 4 bases from J, with 5 bases in between. The germline V gene encodes CDR1 SGHTA and CDR2 FQGNSA. The CDR3 extends over 12 amino acids.

This clone has just one count. This chain connects TRBV5-1 to TRBJ2-1; D possibly corresponds to TRBD2 (6 bases). Between the trimmed V and J ends, which lost 0 bases and 15 bases, there was a span of 13 bases. Germline V gene data show CDR1 as SGHRS and CDR2 as YFSETQ. The CDR3 spans 12 residues. CDR3 region: CASSLDRERVFF. The DNA for the CDR3 is TGCGCCAGCAGCTTGGATCGGGAGAGGGTGTTCTTC.